Listed below are T cell receptor beta chains from one sample, sequenced in a study of T cell repertoires in cytomegalovirus infection. In TCRdb, the reads were re-called with MiXCR into one record per CDR3 protein. Of roughly 150,000 distinct CDR3 sequences in the sample, roughly 21% were seen once. Their antigens are not known. The sample here was CD8+ T cells from cultured PBMCs, taken from culture after CMV antigen stimulation. These receptors all stem from a human donor in good health (CMV status not recorded). Some clones in this sample may be carry-over from other donors' samples. CDR3s include the opening cysteine and the closing phenylalanine or tryptophan. The D gene is left open where the match is weak. Part of the rows lack a size; the others show once, few, many or a class for expanded clones.

j_call clone_size d_call v_call cdr3_aa cdr3_nt
TRBJ2-3 few NA TRBV12-3/TRBV12-4 CASSSRREGEKTDTQYF TGTGCCAGCAGTTCCCGCAGAGAGGGCGAGAAGACAGATACGCAGTATTTT
TRBJ1-2 NA NA TRBV6-5 CASSNQGLGAGYTF TGTGCCAGCAGTAACCAGGGGTTAGGCGCTGGCTACACCTTC
TRBJ1-5 NA NA TRBV7-2 CASSYLGTYDSNQPQHF TGTGCCAGCAGCTACCTTGGGACATATGATAGCAATCAGCCCCAGCATTTT
TRBJ1-3 NA TRBD1 TRBV11-2 CASSPPEQGLYGNTIYF TGTGCCAGCAGCCCCCCGGAACAGGGGCTATATGGAAACACCATATATTTT
TRBJ2-6 few NA TRBV7-2 CASSLWAESFSGANVLTF TGTGCCAGCAGCTTATGGGCGGAGTCCTTCTCTGGGGCCAACGTCCTGACTTTC
TRBJ1-2 few NA TRBV25-1 CASAETGRIDGYTF TGTGCCAGCGCAGAGACAGGACGGATAGATGGCTACACCTTC
TRBJ2-1 few TRBD2 TRBV19 CASSIDELAGKQREQFF TGTGCCAGTAGTATAGATGAGCTAGCGGGGAAACAACGGGAGCAGTTCTTC
TRBJ2-1 few TRBD2 TRBV6-2/TRBV6-3 CASSYWEGEQFF TGTGCCAGCAGTTACTGGGAGGGTGAGCAGTTCTTC
TRBJ2-2 NA TRBD1 TRBV29-1 CSVEYYRGGYTGELFF TGCAGCGTTGAGTATTATAGAGGGGGCTATACCGGGGAGCTGTTTTTT
TRBJ1-1 few NA TRBV12-3/TRBV12-4 CASTQTVRGTEAFF TGTGCCAGCACCCAGACGGTGAGGGGCACTGAAGCTTTCTTT
TRBJ1-6 NA TRBD1 TRBV29-1 CSVMGTANSPLHF TGCAGCGTTATGGGGACAGCTAATTCACCCCTCCACTTT
TRBJ1-5 few TRBD1 TRBV6-1 CATNPPGQGLRQPQHF TGTGCCACCAACCCCCCGGGACAGGGGTTGAGACAGCCCCAGCATTTT
TRBJ1-4 few NA TRBV7-9 CASSLSGATNEKLFF TGTGCCAGCAGCTTATCGGGGGCAACTAATGAAAAACTGTTTTTT
TRBJ2-1 NA NA TRBV6-8 CASLSLGTYNEQFF TGTGCCAGCCTATCCCTGGGCACCTACAATGAGCAGTTCTTC
TRBJ1-5 NA TRBD1 TRBV7-9 CASSTAGGDQPQHF TGTGCCAGCAGCACTGCAGGGGGCGATCAGCCCCAGCATTTT
TRBJ1-1 few NA TRBV4-1 CASSFRQGSDTEAFF TGCGCCAGCAGCTTCCGGCAGGGATCAGACACTGAAGCTTTCTTT
TRBJ1-1 many NA TRBV11-2 CASSLDPLPSSEAFF TGTGCCAGCAGCTTAGACCCCCTGCCCAGCTCTGAAGCTTTCTTT
TRBJ1-1 NA NA TRBV5-6 CASSHGGPTEAFF TGTGCCAGCAGCCACGGCGGACCCACTGAAGCTTTCTTT
TRBJ2-1 NA NA TRBV2 CASRGGTHSGDEQFF TGTGCCAGCAGAGGGGGGACTCACTCTGGGGATGAGCAGTTCTTC
TRBJ1-5 few NA TRBV6-2/TRBV6-3 CASSPSNQPQHF TGTGCCAGCAGCCCTAGCAATCAGCCCCAGCATTTT
TRBJ1-1 NA NA TRBV12-3/TRBV12-4 CASSRSGLNTEAFF TGTGCCAGCAGCCGATCCGGACTGAACACTGAAGCTTTCTTT
TRBJ1-4 NA NA TRBV7-9 CASSSDRFNEKLFF TGTGCCAGCAGCTCAGACAGATTTAATGAAAAACTGTTTTTT
TRBJ2-3 many NA TRBV9 CASSVRGGELDYSTDTQYF TGTGCCAGCAGCGTCAGGGGAGGGGAATTAGATTATAGCACAGATACGCAGTATTTT
TRBJ1-2 few NA TRBV4-1 CASSQVREGAKDGYTF TGCGCCAGCAGCCAAGTTAGGGAAGGAGCCAAGGATGGCTACACCTTC
TRBJ1-2 NA NA TRBV4-2 CASSQQTVGPIPHGYTF TGTGCCAGCAGCCAACAAACGGTAGGACCGATACCTCATGGCTACACCTTC
TRBJ2-5 NA NA TRBV7-2 CASSTGLVWQETQYF TGTGCCAGCAGCACCGGCCTGGTTTGGCAAGAGACCCAGTACTTC
TRBJ1-6 NA NA TRBV12-3/TRBV12-4 CASSLLSVPLHF TGTGCCAGCAGTTTACTATCGGTTCCCCTCCACTTT
TRBJ1-1 few NA TRBV12-3/TRBV12-4 CASSFGSHTEAFF TGTGCCAGCAGTTTCGGTTCACACACTGAAGCTTTCTTT
TRBJ1-6 many NA TRBV7-9 CASSLEDDSYNSPLHF TGTGCCAGCAGCTTAGAGGACGACTCCTATAATTCACCCCTCCACTTT
TRBJ1-5 few NA TRBV4-1 CASSQTDSSNQPQHF TGCGCCAGCAGCCAGACGGACAGTTCAAATCAGCCCCAGCATTTT
TRBJ1-1 few NA TRBV7-2 CASSLALREMNTEAFF TGTGCCAGCAGCTTAGCGCTCCGAGAGATGAACACTGAAGCTTTCTTT
TRBJ2-7 few NA TRBV28 CASRIPPGEQYF TGTGCCAGCAGGATCCCTCCTGGCGAGCAGTACTTC
TRBJ2-7 NA NA TRBV4-3 CASSQEPSRSYEQYF TGCGCCAGCAGCCAAGAGCCCAGCCGATCCTACGAGCAGTACTTC
TRBJ1-1 few NA TRBV7-2 CASSLGRRRENTEAFF TGTGCCAGCAGCTTAGGAAGGCGCAGGGAGAACACTGAAGCTTTCTTT
TRBJ2-7 NA TRBD1 TRBV7-9 CASSSLEITGQGRTYEQYF TGTGCCAGCAGCTCCCTAGAAATAACCGGACAGGGCCGCACCTACGAGCAGTACTTC
TRBJ1-1 NA NA TRBV7-9 CASSLGGRDTEAFF TGTGCCAGCAGCTTAGGGGGTAGGGACACTGAAGCTTTCTTT
TRBJ1-2 NA NA TRBV6-5 CASSRGGGGYTF TGTGCCAGCAGCAGAGGCGGCGGGGGCTACACCTTC
TRBJ2-3 few NA TRBV6-2/TRBV6-3 CASSYSRAGESDTQYF TGTGCCAGCAGTTACTCGCGGGCCGGGGAGTCAGATACGCAGTATTTT
TRBJ1-1 NA NA TRBV6-2/TRBV6-3 CASSSQGIVFNEAFF TGTGCCAGCAGTTCACAGGGCATAGTTTTTAATGAAGCTTTCTTT
TRBJ1-5 NA NA TRBV6-6 CASSYTGSNQPQHF TGTGCCAGCAGTTACACAGGTAGCAATCAGCCCCAGCATTTT
TRBJ2-7 NA TRBD1 TRBV12-5 CASANPDRGPYEQYF TGTGCTAGTGCCAATCCCGACAGGGGGCCCTACGAGCAGTACTTC
TRBJ2-3 NA TRBD2 TRBV27 CASSLARGGVDTQYF TGTGCCAGCAGCTTAGCGCGGGGGGGCGTAGATACGCAGTATTTT
TRBJ1-1 NA TRBD1 TRBV7-6 CASSYRTGGGTEAFF TGTGCCAGCAGCTATCGGACAGGGGGGGGCACTGAAGCTTTCTTT
TRBJ1-4 few NA TRBV12-3/TRBV12-4 CASSLALSDSGEKLFF TGTGCCAGCAGTTTAGCGCTCTCGGACAGTGGTGAAAAACTGTTTTTT
TRBJ2-1 NA NA TRBV7-2 CASSSVSGSSYNEQFF TGTGCCAGCAGCTCAGTAAGCGGAAGCTCCTACAATGAGCAGTTCTTC
TRBJ1-4 few NA TRBV12-3/TRBV12-4 CASSLMSGRASTNEKLFF TGTGCCAGCAGTTTAATGTCGGGCAGGGCCTCAACTAATGAAAAACTGTTTTTT
TRBJ2-7 NA TRBD2 TRBV5-6 CASSLGLAGQYF TGTGCCAGCAGCTTGGGCCTAGCGGGACAGTACTTC
TRBJ2-7 few TRBD1 TRBV12-3/TRBV12-4 CASSFQGAYEQYF TGTGCCAGCAGTTTTCAGGGGGCCTACGAGCAGTACTTC
TRBJ2-1 NA TRBD1 TRBV2 CASSEGDRAHEQFF TGTGCCAGCAGTGAGGGGGACAGGGCCCATGAGCAGTTCTTC
TRBJ2-1 few NA TRBV28 CASSSASSYNEQFF TGTGCCAGCAGCTCAGCCAGCTCCTACAATGAGCAGTTCTTC
TRBJ2-2 few NA TRBV7-9 CASSSPDAAGELFF TGTGCCAGCAGCTCCCCCGATGCTGCCGGGGAGCTGTTTTTT
TRBJ2-7 NA TRBD2 TRBV7-6 CASSPASGPLSYEQYF TGTGCCAGCAGCCCGGCTAGCGGGCCCCTCTCCTACGAGCAGTACTTC
TRBJ2-2 few NA TRBV7-8 CASNFPTTGELFF TGTGCCAGCAACTTCCCGACCACCGGGGAGCTGTTTTTT
TRBJ1-1 NA TRBD1 TRBV30 CAWSLGQGDFPKNTEAFF TGTGCCTGGAGCCTGGGACAGGGGGACTTTCCCAAGAACACTGAAGCTTTCTTT
TRBJ2-7 many NA TRBV7-2 CASSLGLGSYEQYF TGTGCCAGCAGCTTAGGCCTAGGCTCCTACGAGCAGTACTTC
TRBJ2-7 NA NA TRBV7-9 CASRGRAYEQYF TGTGCCAGCCGTGGAAGGGCCTACGAGCAGTACTTC
TRBJ1-1 NA NA TRBV7-8 CASSSRDLNTEAFF TGTGCCAGCAGCTCTAGGGATTTAAACACTGAAGCTTTCTTT